Below, 32 T cell receptor beta chains from the same sample are listed, as sequenced in a study of T cell changes during pregnancy in multiple sclerosis. Produced via immunoSEQ multiplex PCR; TCRdb's table is partial and in-frame only. This repertoire shows roughly 84,000 clones, around 95% found once; its top ten account for about 1.3%. Sequencing used peripheral blood, obtained in the third trimester of pregnancy. Source of these receptors: a female donor in good health, enrolled as a control in a pregnancy study.

The chain has TRBV19 and TRBJ2-1; weak D call: TRBD2 (6 bases). CDR3 size: 15 residues. CDR1 and CDR2 (germline): LNHDA, SQIVND (reference sequence). Trimming stripped 1 base from V and 4 bases from J, with 11 bases between. The CDR3 sequence: CASSIGGNRYNEQFF. The DNA for the CDR3 is TGTGCCAGTAGTATAGGCGGGAACCGTTACAATGAGCAGTTCTTC.

The chain recombines TRBV10-2 with TRBJ2-3; 7 nucleotides match TRBD2. This CDR3 spans 17 amino acids. V shed 6 bases, J shed 6 bases, and the junction held 18 bases outside the gene matches. The germline V gene has CDR1 WSHSY and CDR2 SAAADI. CDR3 nucleotide sequence: TGCGCCAGCAGCGACCCGAGGGGCGGGAGAGTCGTGGATACGCAGTATTTT. Translated: CASSDPRGGRVVDTQYF.

The gene calls are TRBV25-1 and TRBJ2-1, with 11 bases lining up with TRBD1. Trimming at V came to 8 bases and at J to 8 bases, leaving 11 bases not matched to a gene. Per the germline V gene, CDR1 is MGHDK and CDR2 is SYGVNS. The CDR3 loop spans 15 amino acids. In DNA, the CDR3 is TGTGCCAGCGAAGAACCCGGGACAGGGGGGTATGAGCAGTTCTTC. Translated: CASEEPGTGGYEQFF.

The V gene is TRBV14, the J gene TRBJ2-7; D is unclear. Trimming cost V 4 bases and J 0 bases, with 10 bases left between them. The CDR3 sequence is 14 residues long. Germline CDR1 is SGHDN and CDR2 is FVKESK. CDR3 DNA sequence: TGTGCCAGCAGCCCAGGCGTTCCCTCCTACGAGCAGTACTTC. The encoded protein is CASSPGVPSYEQYF.

The J gene is TRBJ1-5, the V gene TRBV7-2; perhaps TRBD1 as D (6 bases). Germline V gene data show CDR1 as SGHTA and CDR2 as FQGNSA. This CDR3 has 14 residues. Deletions cut 4 bases from V and 6 bases from J, with 13 bases between. The chain's CDR3 is CASSSTGLGQPQHF. DNA for the CDR3: TGTGCCAGCAGCTCAACAGGGTTGGGTCAGCCCCAGCATTTT.

This clone was observed once. The gene calls are TRBV5-6 and TRBJ1-2, with D hard to call. The CDR3 contains 15 residues. The germline V and J ends were trimmed by 0 bases and 0 bases, with 9 bases remaining between them. The germline CDR1 and CDR2 sequences are SGHDT and YYEEEE. The CDR3 DNA is TGTGCCAGCAGCTTGGCCAGTTTAACTAACTATGGCTACACCTTC. Protein sequence: CASSLASLTNYGYTF.

The chain employs TRBV5-6 and TRBJ2-1, with D possibly matching TRBD2 (6 bases). The CDR3 totals 15 residues. V lost 4 bases to trimming and J lost 1 base, with 12 bases between them. Germline CDR1 is SGHDT and CDR2 is YYEEEE. Here the CDR3 DNA reads TGTGCCAGCAGCGAATCGGGACTGTCCTACAATGAGCAGTTCTTC. It yields the protein CASSESGLSYNEQFF.

J is TRBJ1-5 and V is TRBV7-9; possibly TRBD1 for D (6 bases). The V gene's germline CDR1 is SEHNR and CDR2 FQNEAQ (reference sequence). CDR3 length: 15 amino acids. V lost 5 bases and J 1 base, leaving 12 bases between the germline ends. CDR3 sequence (DNA): TGTGCCAGCAGCGCTACGGGGGGCAGCAATCAGCCCCAGCATTTT. Translating gives CASSATGGSNQPQHF. The entire variable domain, with the rest obtained from reference TRBV7-9 and TRBJ1-5, is as follows: DTGVSQNPRHKITKRGQNVTFRCDPISEHNRLYWYRQTLGQGPEFLTYFQNEAQLEKSRLLSDRFSAERPKGSFSTLEIQRTEQGDSAMYLCASSATGGSNQPQHFGDGTRLSIL.

In this sample, this clone turned up a few times. V usage is TRBV12-5 and J usage is TRBJ2-2; 7 bases line up with TRBD1. J lost 4 bases, V lost 10 bases, and 9 bases had no gene match. The CDR3 length is 14 residues. Germline V gene lookup returns CDR1 LGHNT and CDR2 FRNRAP. In DNA form, the CDR3 reads TGTGCTAAACGAGAACAGGGGCGCACCGGGGAGCTGTTTTTT. Translation gives CAKREQGRTGELFF.

This rearrangement joins TRBV7-8 to TRBJ1-1, with D perhaps matching TRBD1 (6 bases). In germline, CDR1 is SGHVS, CDR2 FQNEAQ. The CDR3 has 17 amino acids. With 2 bases removed from V and 3 bases from J, the gap between germline ends came to 19 bases. Here the CDR3 reads CASSLPFRGGRDTEAFF. The CDR3 DNA reads TGTGCCAGCAGCTTACCGTTTAGGGGGGGTAGGGACACTGAAGCTTTCTTT. The full variable domain, rest sourced from reference TRBV7-8 and TRBJ1-1, is GAGVSQSPRYKVAKRGQDVALRCDPISGHVSLFWYQQALGQGPEFLTYFQNEAQLDKSGLPSDRFFAERPEGSVSTLKIQRTQQEDSAVYLCASSLPFRGGRDTEAFFGQGTRLTVV.

V and J are TRBV5-4 and TRBJ2-2, with 9 nucleotides matching TRBD2. The CDR3 is 15 residues long. J was trimmed by 5 bases and V by 0 bases; bases with no gene match: 2. Looked up from germline, CDR1 is SGHNT and CDR2 is YYREEE (reference sequence). In DNA form, the CDR3 reads TGTGCCAGCAGCTTGGAAGGACTAGCGACCGGGGAGCTGTTTTTT. Amino acid sequence: CASSLEGLATGELFF. Looking up the rest from reference TRBV5-4 and TRBJ2-2 gives the full variable domain: ETGVTQSPTHLIKTRGQQVTLRCSSQSGHNTVSWYQQALGQGPQFIFQYYREEENGRGNFPPRFSGLQFPNYSSELNVNALELDDSALYLCASSLEGLATGELFFGEGSRLTVL.

The sample holds one count of this clone. V usage is TRBV30 and J usage is TRBJ2-4; perhaps TRBD1 as D (6 bases). Germline V gene sequence: CDR1 GTSNPN, CDR2 SVGIG (reference sequence). The germline V and J ends were trimmed by 0 bases and 0 bases, with 18 bases remaining between them. There are 18 residues in the CDR3. CDR3 DNA: TGTGCCTGGAGTGTACCACCGAGTCAGGGGAGAGCCAAAAACATTCAGTACTTC. Encoded protein: CAWSVPPSQGRAKNIQYF.

J is TRBJ2-7 and V is TRBV28; D not certain. The germline V and J ends were trimmed by 5 bases and 1 base, with 9 bases remaining between them. CDR3 size: 13 residues. Germline V gene sequence: CDR1 MDHEN, CDR2 SYDVKM. CDR3 region: CASSTQTSYEQYF. CDR3 nucleotide sequence: TGTGCCAGCAGTACCCAGACTTCCTACGAGCAGTACTTC.

V and J are TRBV21-1 and TRBJ2-7; the table's D call of TRBD2 was not tested on the DNA. TRBV21-1 is a known pseudogene. This CDR3 spans 11 amino acids. The DNA for the CDR3 is TGTGCCAGCAGCAAAGTGAGAGGGCAGTACTTC. Amino acid sequence: CASSKVRGQYF.

The V gene is TRBV28, the J gene TRBJ2-1; D is perhaps TRBD2 (7 bases). The germline V gene has CDR1 MDHEN and CDR2 SYDVKM. The CDR3 sequence is 14 residues long. The V end was cut by 11 bases, the J end by 4 bases, with 18 bases between. The chain's CDR3 is CASHGGGAYNEQFF. CDR3 DNA: TGTGCCTCCCACGGCGGGGGCGCTTACAATGAGCAGTTCTTC.

V gene TRBV7-9 combines with J gene TRBJ2-2; D uncertain. Per the germline V gene, CDR1 is SEHNR and CDR2 is FQNEAQ (reference sequence). V was clipped by 3 bases and J by 4 bases, with 6 bases between them. The CDR3 runs to 13 residues. CDR3 DNA: TGTGCCAGCAGCTTCGAGTTCACCGGGGAGCTGTTTTTT. Its translation is CASSFEFTGELFF.

This clone was counted once. This chain links TRBV6-1 with TRBJ1-2; TRBD1 might be the D (6 bases). Germline CDR1 reads MNHNS; CDR2 reads SASEGT. The length of the CDR3 is 13 residues. V lost 11 bases to trimming and J lost 7 bases, with 20 bases between them. The CDR3 DNA follows: TGTGCCGAGGTGGAGGGGGGGGCGGGTGGCTACACCTTC. It specifies CAEVEGGAGGYTF.

The chain couples TRBV5-1 to TRBJ2-3, with TRBD2 identical over 12 bases. Trimming removed 4 bases from V and 4 bases from J; junction bases left unmatched: 7. Germline V gene data show CDR1 as SGHRS and CDR2 as YFSETQ. This CDR3 has 16 amino acids. The DNA for the CDR3 is TGCGCCAGCAGCAACCTAGCGGGAGGGCCCCCAGATACGCAGTATTTT. Translating it yields CASSNLAGGPPDTQYF.

CDR3 region: CASSLGTAYEQYF. CDR3 coding DNA: TGTGCCAGCAGCCTCGGGACAGCCTACGAGCAGTACTTC. The V and J genes are TRBV6-1 and TRBJ2-7; 7 positions match TRBD1. There are 13 residues in the CDR3. After removal of 6 bases from V and 2 bases from J, the junction contained 4 bases not matched to a gene. Per germline, CDR1 MNHNS and CDR2 SASEGT.

The chain is built from TRBV29-1 and TRBJ2-7; 9 bases fit TRBD1. CDR3 length: 15 amino acids. After removal of 1 base from V and 4 bases from J, the junction contained 8 bases not matched to a gene. Per the germline V gene, CDR1 is SQVTM and CDR2 is ANQGSEA. CDR3 amino acids: CSVEAPGTGFYEQYF. The DNA of the CDR3 is TGCAGCGTTGAAGCCCCAGGGACAGGGTTTTACGAGCAGTACTTC.

The chain combines TRBV6-1 with TRBJ2-7; TRBD2 agrees at 12 bases. The CDR3 is made up of 13 amino acids. Germline CDR1 MNHNS, CDR2 SASEGT. J lost 5 bases, V lost 8 bases, and 4 bases had no gene match. CDR3 nucleotide sequence: TGTGCCAGCGTCCGACTAGCGGGGGACGAGCAGTACTTC. This sequence encodes CASVRLAGDEQYF.

This clone was detected once. The V gene is TRBV30, the J gene TRBJ2-3; D remains unclear. V lost 2 bases, J lost 4 bases, and 13 bases lay in between. CDR3 length: 14 amino acids. Germline loops: CDR1 GTSNPN, CDR2 SVGIG (reference sequence). DNA for the CDR3: TGTGCCTGGAGTCGCACCCGTTTAGCAGATACGCAGTATTTT. Its translation is CAWSRTRLADTQYF.

The chain recombines TRBV2 with TRBJ1-3; no clear D gene. Trimming removed 1 base at V and 4 bases at J, with 8 bases between. This CDR3 is 14 amino acids long. CDR1 and CDR2 (germline): SNHLY, FYNNEI. In nucleotides, the CDR3 is TGTGCCAGCAGTGAAGTCCTGGCCGGAAACACCATATATTTT. Residues: CASSEVLAGNTIYF.

This clone was seen just once. The chain carries TRBV27 and TRBJ2-7, with 12 bases lining up with TRBD1. Trimming removed 5 bases from V and 4 bases from J; junction bases left unmatched: 3. Per the germline V gene, CDR1 is MNHEY and CDR2 is SMNVEV (reference sequence). This CDR3 spans 14 amino acids. The CDR3 DNA sequence: TGTGCCAGCAGTGCGGGACAGGGGGCTTACGAGCAGTACTTC. This gives the protein CASSAGQGAYEQYF.

This chain joins TRBV27 and TRBJ2-7; 10 bases map to TRBD1. Unmatched junction bases numbered 12, after V lost 7 bases and J lost 6 bases. Germline CDR1 is MNHEY and CDR2 is SMNVEV (reference sequence). The CDR3 contains 15 residues. CDR3: CASKTLGTGVGEQYF. The DNA for the CDR3 is TGTGCCAGCAAAACTCTCGGGACAGGGGTGGGCGAGCAGTACTTC.

This clone was counted a single time. This chain links TRBV18 with TRBJ2-4; 7 positions match TRBD1. The germline V gene encodes CDR1 KGHSH and CDR2 LQKENI. This CDR3 spans 14 amino acids. V lost 3 bases and J lost 1; bases outside the gene matches: 0. CDR3 amino acids: CASSPRGAKNIQYF. DNA of the CDR3: TGTGCCAGCTCACCCAGGGGGGCCAAAAACATTCAGTACTTC.

This rearrangement joins TRBV7-2 to TRBJ2-3, with D maybe TRBD2 (5 bases). This CDR3 spans 12 amino acids. Trimming took off 5 bases at V and 8 bases at J, with 11 bases between the two ends. The germline gives CDR1 SGHTA, CDR2 FQGNSA. In nucleotides, the CDR3 is TGTGCCAGCAGCCAGGACTTGGCTACGCAGTATTTT. It specifies CASSQDLATQYF. Using reference TRBV7-2 and TRBJ2-3 for the parts outside the CDR3, the full variable domain is GAGVSQSPSNKVTEKGKDVELRCDPISGHTALYWYRQSLGQGLEFLIYFQGNSAPDKSGLPSDRFSAERTGGSVSTLTIQRTQQEDSAVYLCASSQDLATQYFGPGTRLTVL.

The chain combines TRBV5-4 with TRBJ2-7; D is unclear. The CDR3 sequence is 13 residues long. Per the germline V gene, CDR1 is SGHNT and CDR2 is YYREEE (reference sequence). V was pared by 0 bases and J by 3 bases, with 7 bases between. In nucleotides, the CDR3 is TGTGCCAGCAGCTTGGCGAACAACTACGAGCAGTACTTC. Residues: CASSLANNYEQYF.

The rearrangement uses TRBV28 and TRBJ2-5; 7 bases line up with TRBD1. The CDR3 sequence is 14 residues long. V was pared by 4 bases and J by 3 bases, with 5 bases of the junction left unmatched. CDR1 is MDHEN, CDR2 SYDVKM, per germline. CDR3 nucleotides: TGTGCCAGCAGTTCCGGGACAGCTAAAGAGACCCAGTACTTC. Residues: CASSSGTAKETQYF. Full variable domain (remainder filled in from reference TRBV28 and TRBJ2-5): DVKVTQSSRYLVKRTGEKVFLECVQDMDHENMFWYRQDPGLGLRLIYFSYDVKMKEKGDIPEGYSVSREKKERFSLILESASTNQTSMYLCASSSGTAKETQYFGPGTRLLVL.

The chain carries TRBV6-1 and TRBJ1-2; tentative D call: TRBD1 (6 bases). Germline values: CDR1 MNHNS, CDR2 SASEGT. This CDR3 comprises 14 residues. Trimming pared 3 bases from V and 4 bases from J, leaving 12 bases between. The CDR3 loop reads CASSDSGGGYGYTF. The DNA of the CDR3 is TGTGCCAGCAGTGACAGTGGGGGCGGCTATGGCTACACCTTC.

The gene calls are TRBV2 and TRBJ2-1; D unclear. This CDR3 region has 12 residues. Germline V gives CDR1 SNHLY, CDR2 FYNNEI. Trimming stripped 4 bases from V and 8 bases from J, with 9 bases between. This CDR3 reads CASSAEADEQFF. The CDR3 region has the DNA TGTGCCAGCAGTGCAGAGGCCGATGAGCAGTTCTTC.

The rearrangement links TRBV5-8 to TRBJ1-5; tentatively, D is TRBD1 (6 bases). The V gene lost 6 bases and the J gene lost 2 bases, with 15 bases spanning the gap. Germline lookup yields CDR1 SGHTS and CDR2 YDEGEE. The length of the CDR3 is 15 residues. Here the CDR3 DNA reads TGTGCCAGCAACTTCCCGGGACATGGCAATCAGCCCCAGCATTTT. It is translated as CASNFPGHGNQPQHF.